Below, 30 T cell receptor beta chains from the same sample are listed, as sequenced in a study of T cells in Graves' hyperthyroidism and ophthalmopathy. The CDR3 regions of TCR beta were amplified from RNA transcripts. HTBI primers were the set used in a first-round RT-PCR of the TCR CDR3. MiXCR, run by TCRdb on the multiplex PCR reads, gives a single entry per CDR3 protein. This repertoire shows over 300,000 distinct CDR3 sequences, about 14% found once; its top ten account for about 11%. Material for sequencing was blood. These receptors came from an older woman with Graves' hyperthyroidism.

This clonotype has a count of ten or more. The rearrangement links TRBV10-3 to TRBJ2-5; the match to TRBD2 covers 8 bases. The V segment lost 4 bases and the J segment 5 bases; nucleotides outside the gene matches: 6. Germline V CDR1 and CDR2: ENHRY, SYGVKD. The CDR3 is 14 residues long. The CDR3 here is CAISAREGGETQYF. The DNA of the CDR3 is TGTGCCATCAGTGCCCGGGAGGGCGGGGAGACCCAGTACTTC.

This clonotype was counted only a few times. V and J are TRBV29-1 and TRBJ1-1; D remains ambiguous. CDR1 is SQVTM and CDR2 is ANQGSEA in the germline V gene. Trimming took 2 bases from V and 0 from J, leaving 7 bases between them. CDR3 size: 13 residues. CDR3 residues: CSVEKSLNTEAFF. The CDR3 coding sequence is TGCAGCGTTGAAAAGTCCTTGAACACTGAAGCTTTCTTT.

The table lists this clonotype with many counts. The chain joins TRBV20-1 to TRBJ2-5, with D possibly TRBD2 on 5 matching bases. The CDR3 loop spans 14 amino acids. Trimming shortened V by 6 bases and J by 3 bases, and 17 bases separated the two germline ends. From germline, CDR1 is DFQATT and CDR2 SNEGSKA (reference sequence). The CDR3 bases are TGCAGTGCCAGATGGTGGGAGAGGGAAGAGACCCAGTACTTC. Protein sequence: CSARWWEREETQYF.

This clonotype has a count of ten or more. J is TRBJ1-1 and V is TRBV18; D is unclear. The CDR3 sequence is 14 residues long. Trimming left V 0 bases short and J 4 bases short, with 9 bases between. CDR1 and CDR2 from the germline V gene are KGHSH and LQKENI. In DNA, the CDR3 is TGTGCCAGCTCACCACCGGGGAAAACCACTGAAGCTTTCTTT. This encodes CASSPPGKTTEAFF. Full variable domain (outside the CDR3, taken from reference TRBV18 and TRBJ1-1): NAGVMQNPRHLVRRRGQEARLRCSPMKGHSHVYWYRQLPEEGLKFMVYLQKENIIDESGMPKERFSAEFPKEGPSILRIQQVVRGDSAAYFCASSPPGKTTEAFFGQGTRLTVV.

This clonotype occurred a few times. The chain is built from TRBV6-1 and TRBJ1-1; no firm D call. There are 14 residues in the CDR3. The V end lost 5 bases, the J end lost 5 bases, and 15 bases lay between the germline ends. Germline V CDR1 and CDR2: MNHNS, SASEGT. The CDR3 is CASSPSLRGTEAFF. DNA of the CDR3: TGTGCCAGCAGTCCCTCTCTTCGAGGGACTGAAGCTTTCTTT.

This clonotype occurred a few times. This chain links TRBV7-3 with TRBJ2-3; 10 nucleotides align to TRBD1. The ends lost 5 bases at V and 5 bases at J; junction bases unmatched: 25. CDR1 and CDR2 from the germline V gene are SGHTA and FQGTGA. The CDR3 consists of 21 residues. The CDR3 reads CASSPSNTYRLRDRGRDTQYF. The DNA for the CDR3 is TGTGCCAGCAGCCCCTCGAATACCTATCGATTACGGGACAGGGGAAGAGATACGCAGTATTTT.

At least ten counts were recorded for this clonotype. The chain employs TRBV7-9 and TRBJ2-7; weak D call: TRBD1 (5 bases). CDR1 is SEHNR, CDR2 FQNEAQ, per germline (reference sequence). The V end lost 6 bases, the J end lost 2 bases, and 8 bases lay between the germline ends. This CDR3 has 12 residues. For the CDR3, the DNA is TGTGCCAGCAGATCAGGGACCTACGAGCAGTACTTC. Translating it yields CASRSGTYEQYF.

The sample holds a few counts of this clonotype. A much larger clone is a single base away; this may be a read error. The rearrangement joins TRBV3-1 to TRBJ1-2; D call uncertain. The CDR3 totals 13 residues. Germline V gene lookup returns CDR1 LGHDT and CDR2 YNNKEL (reference sequence). CDR3 residues: CAGSHLPNYGYTF. The CDR3 nucleotides read TGTGCCGGCAGCCATCTCCCTAACTATGGCTACACCTTC.

In this sample, this clonotype turned up a few times. This chain connects TRBV7-3 to TRBJ2-3; D is unresolved. Trimming left V 8 bases short and J 0 bases short, with 9 bases between. The CDR3 consists of 13 residues. Per germline, CDR1 SGHTA and CDR2 FQGTGA. The CDR3 nucleotides are TGTGCCAGCGGCCACGGGAGCACAGATACGCAGTATTTT. Protein product: CASGHGSTDTQYF.

V is TRBV24-1 and J is TRBJ2-2, with unresolved D. Between the trimmed V and J ends, which lost 1 base and 1 base, there was a span of 6 bases. This CDR3 contains 15 residues. CDR1 is KGHDR and CDR2 is SFDVKD in the germline V gene. CDR3: CATSDLTGNTGELFF. The DNA for the CDR3 is TGTGCCACCAGTGATTTAACGGGGAACACCGGGGAGCTGTTTTTT.

Ten or more counts support this clonotype. This sequence joins TRBV27 and TRBJ2-2, with 7 bases that match TRBD1. Losses at the gene ends were 3 bases for V and 4 bases for J; bases not matched to a gene: 2. The CDR3 consists of 14 residues. The germline V gene encodes CDR1 MNHEY and CDR2 SMNVEV (reference sequence). CDR3 sequence (DNA): TGTGCCAGCAGTTTTGGGACAGCCACCGGGGAGCTGTTTTTT. The encoded protein is CASSFGTATGELFF.

This clonotype was detected many times. The chain is built from TRBV10-1 and TRBJ2-5; 13 nucleotides align to TRBD2. Trimming took 6 bases from V and 4 from J; bases not matched to a gene: 11. From germline, CDR1 is WNHNN and CDR2 SYGVQD (reference sequence). This CDR3 spans 17 amino acids. The DNA of the CDR3 is TGCGCCAGCAGCGAAGGACTAGCGGGAGCATTACGAGAGACCCAGTACTTC. Protein sequence: CASSEGLAGALRETQYF.

This clonotype has a count of ten or more. The gene calls are TRBV7-9 and TRBJ2-1, with no clear D. CDR1 SEHNR and CDR2 FQNEAQ come from the germline V gene (reference sequence). Deletions cut 5 bases from V and 0 bases from J, with 11 bases between. CDR3 length: 15 residues. The CDR3 DNA sequence: TGTGCCAGCAGCCGGCCTGGAGACTCCTACAATGAGCAGTTCTTC. Its protein is CASSRPGDSYNEQFF.

The gene calls are TRBV9 and TRBJ2-1; possibly TRBD1 for D (5 bases). Germline CDR1 is SGDLS and CDR2 is YYNGEE. Deletions cut 1 base from V and 10 bases from J, with 12 bases between. There are 13 residues in the CDR3. CDR3 in amino acids: CASSVTQGEEQFF. As DNA, the CDR3 is TGTGCCAGCAGCGTAACGCAGGGCGAAGAGCAGTTCTTC.

This clonotype came up a few times. J is TRBJ2-1 and V is TRBV14; the match to TRBD2 covers 7 bases. The length of the CDR3 is 17 residues. The germline CDR1 and CDR2 sequences are SGHDN and FVKESK. V was clipped by 0 bases and J by 5 bases; unmatched bases: 10. In DNA form, the CDR3 reads TGTGCCAGCAGCCAAGAGGCTAGCGGAAACCTTAACAATGAGCAGTTCTTC. Its protein is CASSQEASGNLNNEQFF.

This clonotype has ten or more counts. The rearrangement uses TRBV10-3 and TRBJ2-3; D may be TRBD2 (6 bases). The length of the CDR3 is 14 residues. Germline V lookup: CDR1 ENHRY, CDR2 SYGVKD. The ends were cut back, 2 bases at V and 2 bases at J, with 8 bases in the middle. As DNA, the CDR3 is TGTGCCATCAGTGAGCGGCGGGACACAGATACGCAGTATTTT. It is translated as CAISERRDTDTQYF.

This clonotype was seen repeatedly, ten times or more. The rearrangement links TRBV20-1 to TRBJ2-1; 9 bases align to TRBD2. The CDR3 contains 11 residues. Per the germline V gene, CDR1 is DFQATT and CDR2 is SNEGSKA (reference sequence). The V gene end was trimmed by 3 bases and the J gene end by 15 bases; junction bases not matched to a gene: 6. The CDR3, as DNA: TGCAGTGCTAGGACTAGCGGAGCAGCGTTCTTC. The encoded protein is CSARTSGAAFF.

Comment on this clonotype: Possible read error: a much larger clone is one base away. The chain combines TRBV18 with TRBJ1-5, with D unclear. The length of the CDR3 is 12 residues. CDR1 and CDR2 (germline): KGHSH, LQKENI. In DNA form, the CDR3 reads TGTGCCCGCTCACCACGGGTCGGGCCCCAGCATTTT. It yields the protein CARSPRVGPQHF. Full variable domain (remainder filled in from reference TRBV18 and TRBJ1-5): NAGVMQNPRHLVRRRGQEARLRCSPMKGHSHVYWYRQLPEEGLKFMVYLQKENIIDESGMPKERFSAEFPKEGPSILRIQQVVRGDSAAYFCARSPRVGPQHFGDGTRLSIL.

This clonotype was counted at least ten times. The rearrangement links TRBV5-4 to TRBJ2-1, with 9 bases identical to TRBD1. Germline CDR1 is SGHNT and CDR2 is YYREEE (reference sequence). The CDR3 is 15 amino acids. V shed 4 bases, J shed 3 bases, and the junction held 5 bases outside the gene matches. CDR3 bases: TGTGCCAGCAGCCGGGGACAGGGCATCTACAATGAGCAGTTCTTC. This gives the protein CASSRGQGIYNEQFF. The full variable domain, in which reference TRBV5-4 and TRBJ2-1 provide the parts outside the CDR3, is ETGVTQSPTHLIKTRGQQVTLRCSSQSGHNTVSWYQQALGQGPQFIFQYYREEENGRGNFPPRFSGLQFPNYSSELNVNALELDDSALYLCASSRGQGIYNEQFFGPGTRLTVL.

Details on this clonotype: A read error may be the cause here, since a much bigger clone is one base away. The conserved phenylalanine or tryptophan is not found at the CDR3 terminus, so this likely reflects a read error. The rearrangement uses TRBV27 and TRBJ1-1; 9 nucleotides align to TRBD1. Germline CDR1 MNHEY, CDR2 SMNVEV (reference sequence). The V gene end was trimmed by 2 bases and the J gene end by 1 base; junction bases not matched to a gene: 8. This CDR3 comprises 17 residues. CDR3 in DNA: TGTGCCAGCAGTTTACCGACGGGGACAGGGAAGAACACTGAAGCTTTCTCT. Translated, it gives CASSLPTGTGKNTEAFS.

This clonotype was counted many times. The chain combines TRBV3-1 with TRBJ2-7; maybe TRBD1 (5 bases). V was cut by 3 bases and J by 0 bases, with 9 bases left in between. The CDR3 is 14 amino acids. Germline CDR1 reads LGHDT; CDR2 reads YNNKEL (reference sequence). This chain's CDR3 is CASSQTASSYEQYF. CDR3 DNA: TGTGCCAGCAGCCAGACAGCTTCCTCCTACGAGCAGTACTTC.

About this clonotype: In this CDR3 the conserved last residue, phenylalanine or tryptophan, is missing, so a read error is likely. The genes are TRBV19 and TRBJ1-6; no definite D call. Looked up from germline, CDR1 is LNHDA and CDR2 is SQIVND (reference sequence). The CDR3 runs to 16 residues. V was clipped by 7 bases and J by 0 bases, with 13 bases between them. Here the CDR3 reads CASTTLVHSYNSPLHS. CDR3 bases: TGTGCCAGTACCACGCTCGTGCACTCCTATAATTCACCCCTCCACTCT.

In its sample, this clonotype was seen many times. The V call is TRBV7-9, the J call TRBJ1-2; D is unclear. V gave up 2 bases and J gave up 10 bases, with 11 bases separating them. CDR1 SEHNR and CDR2 FQNEAQ come from the germline V gene (reference sequence). The CDR3 totals 12 residues. CDR3 amino acids: CASSLNPGVYTF. In DNA form, the CDR3 reads TGTGCCAGCAGCTTAAATCCCGGGGTCTACACCTTC.

The chain uses TRBV19 and TRBJ2-3, with unresolved D. Deletions cut 5 bases from V and 4 bases from J, with 10 bases between. Germline CDR1 is LNHDA and CDR2 is SQIVND (reference sequence). The CDR3 extends over 13 amino acids. CDR3 sequence (DNA): TGTGCCAGTAGTCCTCAGAGCCCAGATACGCAGTATTTT. It specifies CASSPQSPDTQYF.

This clonotype has a count of ten or more. The V and J genes are TRBV11-2 and TRBJ2-7; 10 nucleotides line up with TRBD1. Losses at the gene ends were 4 bases for V and 2 bases for J; bases not matched to a gene: 8. The CDR3 consists of 16 residues. The germline gives CDR1 SGHAT, CDR2 FQNNGV. The CDR3 spells CASSSDRDRGTYEQYF. The CDR3 DNA follows: TGTGCCAGCAGCTCTGACCGGGACAGGGGTACCTACGAGCAGTACTTC.

This chain joins TRBV20-1 and TRBJ1-6, with 9 bases aligning to TRBD1. Germline V gives CDR1 DFQATT, CDR2 SNEGSKA (reference sequence). V trimming: 3 bases; J trimming: 8 bases; junction bases outside the gene matches: 8. The CDR3 runs 15 residues. CDR3 nucleotide sequence: TGCAGTGCTAGGAGGCGACAGGGGGGAGATTCACCCCTCCACTTT. Amino acids: CSARRRQGGDSPLHF.

This clonotype was picked up many times. The chain links TRBV18 to TRBJ2-1, with D perhaps matching TRBD1 or TRBD2 (5 bases each). Deletions cut 2 bases from V and 10 bases from J, with 18 bases between. Looked up from germline, CDR1 is KGHSH and CDR2 is LQKENI. The CDR3 has 15 residues. The CDR3 region is CASSPGEDGAGEQFF. CDR3 coding DNA: TGTGCCAGCTCACCAGGCGAAGACGGGGCAGGGGAGCAGTTCTTC.

There are many counts of this clonotype. At one boundary the junction diverges from the germline segment, which might be a read error. The rearrangement links TRBV7-7 to TRBJ2-3, with 10 bases aligning to TRBD2. Per the germline V gene, CDR1 is SSHAT and CDR2 is FNYEAQ (reference sequence). The CDR3 runs 15 residues. CDR3 loop: CASSRGLASTDTQYF. The CDR3 DNA reads as TGTGCTAGCAGCCGGGGACTAGCGAGCACAGATACGCAGTATTTT.

CDR3 nucleotides: TGTGCCGCAAGGGTCGAGGGCGGGAGGGCCCAAAGCTCCTACAATGAGCAGTTCTTC. This translates into CAARVEGGRAQSSYNEQFF. The V gene is TRBV9, the J gene TRBJ2-1; 9 bases match TRBD2. Trimming took 10 bases from V and 0 from J; bases not matched to a gene: 20. The V gene's germline CDR1 is SGDLS and CDR2 YYNGEE. CDR3 size: 19 residues.

This chain links TRBV5-5 with TRBJ1-2, with 8 nucleotides matching TRBD1. CDR1 is SGHKS and CDR2 is YYEKEE in the germline V gene (reference sequence). Trimming cost V 4 bases and J 3 bases; bases outside gene matches: 11. The CDR3 totals 16 residues. The CDR3 DNA follows: TGTGCCAGCAGCCTTTTATTCAGGGGGCGCGACTATGGCTACACCTTC. As protein: CASSLLFRGRDYGYTF.